The text below deals with one TCR beta chain. The table came from immunoSEQ multiplex PCR; TCRdb's copy has only in-frame clones and leaves some out. The sample has about 61,000 clones, about four fifths seen once. These data come from a study of OX40 agonist ivuxolimab in advanced cancers. Study background: Cohort: around 86% men, mean age around 60, aged about 23 to 79.

Trimming cost V 1 base and J 2 bases, with 11 bases left between them. The CDR3 spans 15 residues. From germline, CDR1 is SGHTA and CDR2 FQGNSA. Sample: CD4+ or CD8+ T cells sorted from blood, taken in a trial of the OX40 agonist ivuxolimab. The chain combines TRBV7-2 with TRBJ2-5; D not resolved. This sequence originates from an adult with an advanced solid tumor such as melanoma, head and neck, liver or kidney cancer. DNA for the CDR3: TGTGCCAGCAGCTTAGGGCGGAGAAGTCAAGAGACCCAGTACTTC. Residues: CASSLGRRSQETQYF.